These T cell receptor beta chains were read from a single sample in a study of blood T cell repertoires in COVID-19. Assay: immunoSEQ multiplex PCR; the TCRdb copy retains only in-frame clones and omits some. The sample has some 210,000 clones, approximately 90% seen once; the top ten hold 5% to 8%. The sample consisted of peripheral blood. The source is a woman in her thirties or forties who had recovered from COVID-19. CDR3s include the opening cysteine and the closing phenylalanine or tryptophan. A D gene is named only where the DNA matches it firmly. Clone size is given for some rows only: seen once, a few or many times, or a class if the clone is expanded.

clone_size j_call d_call v_call cdr3_nt cdr3_aa
NA TRBJ1-5 NA TRBV12-5 TGTGCTAGTGGTTTCAGGGAGGATCAGCCCCAGCATTTT CASGFREDQPQHF
NA TRBJ2-1 TRBD2 TRBV9 TGTGCCAGCAGCGTATCAGCGGGAGAGGAGGGTGAGCAGTTCTTC CASSVSAGEEGEQFF
NA TRBJ1-4 TRBD1 TRBV11-2 TGTGCCAGCAGCACGGGGACAGGAGTAAATGAAAAACTGTTTTTT CASSTGTGVNEKLFF
once TRBJ1-2 NA TRBV4-3 TGCGCCAGCAGCCACCACAGGGAGCGTGGCTACACCTTC CASSHHRERGYTF
NA TRBJ2-5 TRBD1 TRBV6-5 TGTGCCAGCAGATCCGGGACAGGGCCCACCCAGTACTTC CASRSGTGPTQYF
NA TRBJ1-2 TRBD1 TRBV6-5 TGTGCCAGCAAGCCAGACAGGGGCAACTATGGCTACACCTTC CASKPDRGNYGYTF
NA TRBJ2-4 TRBD2 TRBV11-1 TGTGCCAGCAGCCCACGCGGGAGTCAGAACATTCAGTACTTC CASSPRGSQNIQYF
NA TRBJ2-7 TRBD1 TRBV19 TGTGCCAGTAGACCGGGACAGGCCTACGAGCAGTACTTC CASRPGQAYEQYF
NA TRBJ1-5 NA TRBV5-1 TGCGCCAGCAGCTTACGAGGCGAGGTTTCGCCCCAGCATTTT CASSLRGEVSPQHF
NA TRBJ2-4 NA TRBV27 TGTGCCAGCAGTTTGGGCTTAAAAAACATTCAGTACTTC CASSLGLKNIQYF
NA TRBJ1-2 TRBD1 TRBV19 TGTGCCAGTAGTATCCTTGACAGGGTGCCGAATGGCTACACCTTC CASSILDRVPNGYTF
NA TRBJ2-1 TRBD2 TRBV19 TGTGCCAGTAGTACCAATTTAGCGGGTGGGCTTTTCAGTGAGCAGTTCTTC CASSTNLAGGLFSEQFF
NA TRBJ2-5 NA TRBV27 TGTGCCACCAAGTGGAGGGGGCAGTGGGAGACCCAGTACTTC CATKWRGQWETQYF
few TRBJ1-5 NA TRBV12-3/TRBV12-4 TGTGCCAGCCGCCCGGGAGGTAACCAGCCCCAGCATTTT CASRPGGNQPQHF
NA TRBJ2-3 NA TRBV2 TGTGCCAGCAGTGATCGGAGGGCAGGGAGGCGGACAGATACGCAGTATTTT CASSDRRAGRRTDTQYF
NA TRBJ2-2 NA TRBV7-6 TGTGCCAGCAGCCCCCTAAACACAGGCACCGGGGAGCTGTTTTTT CASSPLNTGTGELFF
NA TRBJ1-4 TRBD1 TRBV5-1 TGCGCCAGCAGCCTTGACAGGGGAGCTCATGATGAAAAACTGTTTTTT CASSLDRGAHDEKLFF
NA TRBJ1-1 NA TRBV4-1 TGCGCCCACAGGGTCGAAGGTGAAGCTTTCTTT CAHRVEGEAFF
NA TRBJ2-7 NA TRBV14 TGTGCCAGCAGCCAAGAGGGTAGCGGAAAATACGAGCAGTACTTC CASSQEGSGKYEQYF
NA TRBJ1-6 TRBD1 TRBV5-4 TGTGCCAGCAGGGATCTGGACAGGGAGGATTCACCCCTCCACTTT CASRDLDREDSPLHF
few TRBJ1-2 TRBD1 TRBV7-3 TGTGCCAGCAGCTCGTCGACAGGGGTTGGCTACACCTTC CASSSSTGVGYTF
NA TRBJ2-7 NA TRBV19 TGTGCCAGTAGTAGAGGAACAGGCCACTACGAGCAGTACTTC CASSRGTGHYEQYF
few TRBJ1-5 NA TRBV7-9 TGTGCCAGCAGCTTCGGAACGGGGGGCAATCAGCCCCAGCATTTT CASSFGTGGNQPQHF
NA TRBJ1-1 NA TRBV29-1 TGCAGCGTTTCTATGCGAGACAGGAACACTGAAGCTTTCTTT CSVSMRDRNTEAFF
NA TRBJ2-5 TRBD1 TRBV7-2 TGTGCCAGCAGCTCAGGACAGGGGGCTCTGGAGACCCAGTACTTC CASSSGQGALETQYF
NA TRBJ2-1 NA TRBV19 TGTGCCAGTAGTATCTCGAGCGTGAGGAATGAGCAGTTCTTC CASSISSVRNEQFF
NA TRBJ1-3 NA TRBV5-5 TGTGCCAGCAGCCTGGGAGACGGAGGGGCGGGAAACACCATATATTTT CASSLGDGGAGNTIYF
NA TRBJ2-6 TRBD1 TRBV19 TGTGCCAGCGGAGGACAGGGTGGGGAATCGGGGGCCAACGTCCTGACTTTC CASGGQGGESGANVLTF
NA TRBJ1-2 TRBD1 TRBV7-6 TGTGCCAGCAGCTTACTGACAGGGACCTATGGCTACACCTTC CASSLLTGTYGYTF
NA TRBJ1-1 NA TRBV5-4 TGTGCCAGCAGCTTGGAAGGACTTAAGAACACTGAAGCTTTCTTT CASSLEGLKNTEAFF
NA TRBJ2-5 NA TRBV20-1 TGCAGTGCTAGGGATACGACTACCTACTACTTC CSARDTTTYYF
NA TRBJ2-7 NA TRBV5-6 TGTGCCAGCAGCCTAAACTACGAGCAGTACTTC CASSLNYEQYF
NA TRBJ1-5 NA TRBV6-5 TGTGCCAGCAGTTACGATTTCAGGGCGAGCCAGCCCCAGCATTTT CASSYDFRASQPQHF
NA TRBJ2-7 NA TRBV9 TGTGCCAGCAGTCAGGCAGGGGAAAAAGGCGAGCAGTACTTC CASSQAGEKGEQYF
NA TRBJ1-2 NA TRBV28 TGTGCCAGCAGTGGCCTGGAAAACATGGGGCTCTATGGCTACACCTTC CASSGLENMGLYGYTF
few TRBJ2-3 NA TRBV7-8 TGTGCCAGCAGTCGCCGAGTTGATACGCAGTATTTT CASSRRVDTQYF
NA TRBJ1-4 TRBD1 TRBV4-2 TGTGCCAGCAGCCAAGAGACAGGGGACACTAATGAAAAACTGTTTTTT CASSQETGDTNEKLFF
NA TRBJ2-7 TRBD2 TRBV28 TGTGCCAGCATCCGGGGGGACGGCTCCTACGAGCAGTACTTC CASIRGDGSYEQYF
NA TRBJ1-1 NA TRBV21-1 TGTGCCAGCAGGCTAGAGATTGAAGCTTTCTTT CASRLEIEAFF